Below are 8 T cell receptor beta chains sequenced from a single sample in a study of cytomegalovirus exposure and HLA in healthy donors. The PCR was carried out with 60 Vbeta primers and 13 Jbeta primers. The assay was immunoSEQ multiplex PCR, and TCRdb's table has in-frame clones only and misses some. The sample lists some 110,000 clones, roughly 13% occurring once. The sequenced sample was PBMCs. These TCRs come from a man aged 35-49 years in good health and CMV-seropositive.

This clone was observed a handful of times. The chain carries TRBV6-1 and TRBJ1-4; TRBD1 matches at 7 bases. Losses at the gene ends were 3 bases for V and 2 bases for J; bases not matched to a gene: 3. Looked up from germline, CDR1 is MNHNS and CDR2 is SASEGT. This CDR3 contains 15 residues. CDR3: CASSDQGQTNEKLFF. CDR3 DNA sequence: TGTGCCAGCAGTGACCAGGGACAGACTAATGAAAAACTGTTTTTT.

This clone was seen only a few times. The rearrangement uses TRBV6-1 and TRBJ1-5, with a weak D call TRBD1 (5 bases). Germline V gives CDR1 MNHNS, CDR2 SASEGT. The germline V and J ends were trimmed by 6 bases and 5 bases, with 14 bases remaining between them. The CDR3 runs to 14 residues. The CDR3 sequence: CASSVGGSDQPQHF. The CDR3, as DNA: TGTGCCAGCAGCGTCGGGGGGAGCGATCAGCCCCAGCATTTT.

The J gene is TRBJ1-2, the V gene TRBV28; D is perhaps TRBD1 (6 bases). Germline CDR1 and CDR2: MDHEN and SYDVKM. Trimming removed 6 bases from V and 2 bases from J, with 25 bases in between. CDR3 length equals 18 residues. The CDR3 region has the DNA TGTGCCAGCAGCCTTGGGGGGGCCCAGGGGAAAGCCAACTATGGCTACACCTTC. Its translation: CASSLGGAQGKANYGYTF.

This chain connects TRBV5-6 to TRBJ2-5, with 8 bases lining up with TRBD2. V shed 4 bases and J 5 bases; nucleotides not matched to a gene: 7. The CDR3 is made up of 14 amino acids. Germline V gene sequence: CDR1 SGHDT, CDR2 YYEEEE. CDR3 loop: CASSTGLAWETQYF. The CDR3 DNA follows: TGTGCCAGCAGCACAGGACTAGCCTGGGAGACCCAGTACTTC.

V usage is TRBV12-5 and J usage is TRBJ2-1; tentative D call: TRBD2 (6 bases). The germline V gene encodes CDR1 LGHNT and CDR2 FRNRAP. Trimming cost V 8 bases and J 0 bases, with 17 bases left between them. The length of the CDR3 is 16 residues. This CDR3 is CASSPGGIASYNEQFF. The CDR3 nucleotides read TGTGCTAGTAGCCCCGGCGGGATCGCCTCCTACAATGAGCAGTTCTTC.

This clone was seen a handful of times. The chain recombines TRBV7-2 with TRBJ2-2; 7 nucleotides align to TRBD2. CDR3 size: 15 residues. Germline loops: CDR1 SGHTA, CDR2 FQGNSA. V gave up 1 base and J gave up 6 bases; unmatched junction bases: 5. The DNA of the CDR3 is TGTGCCAGCAGCTTAGGGACTAGGGGCTCCGGGGAGCTGTTTTTT. It yields the protein CASSLGTRGSGELFF.

This clone was found a few times. Germline and junction disagree at one end, which may indicate a read error. This chain connects TRBV5-4 to TRBJ1-2; D is ambiguous. Germline-derived CDR1 and CDR2 are SGHNT and YYREEE (reference sequence). The CDR3 is made up of 12 amino acids. CDR3: CASSLESNEATF. DNA of the CDR3: TGTGCCAGCAGCTTGGAAAGTAACGAGGCTACATTC. Looking up the rest from reference TRBV5-4 and TRBJ1-2 gives the full variable domain: ETGVTQSPTHLIKTRGQQVTLRCSSQSGHNTVSWYQQALGQGPQFIFQYYREEENGRGNFPPRFSGLQFPNYSSELNVNALELDDSALYLCASSLESNEATFGSGTRLTVV.

This clone has a handful of counts. V usage is TRBV30 and J usage is TRBJ2-3; TRBD2 is a possible D gene (6 bases). V was pared by 0 bases and J by 4 bases, with 11 bases between. Germline V lookup: CDR1 GTSNPN, CDR2 SVGIG (reference sequence). CDR3 size: 14 residues. CDR3 nucleotide sequence: TGTGCCTGGAGTGTGGGCGGGACCGCAGATACGCAGTATTTT. Protein sequence: CAWSVGGTADTQYF.